Each of the 9 T cell receptor beta chains below was sequenced from the same sample in a study of blood T cell repertoires in COVID-19. The data were produced by immunoSEQ multiplex PCR, yet TCRdb's version contains in-frame clones alone and is incomplete. The data hold about 41,000 clones, with about 83% observed a single time. The sample consisted of peripheral blood. The receptors originated from a woman aged 80 or over with acute or convalescent COVID-19.

The chain has TRBV6-5 and TRBJ1-1, with D maybe TRBD1 (5 bases). There are 14 residues in the CDR3. In germline, CDR1 is MNHEY, CDR2 SVGAGI. Trimming took 6 bases from V and 1 from J, leaving 12 bases between them. Here the CDR3 reads CASSYQGGNTEAFF. For the CDR3, the DNA is TGTGCCAGCAGCTATCAGGGTGGGAACACTGAAGCTTTCTTT.

The CDR3 nucleotides are TGCGCCAGCAGCCCCGGGCCCGGAGGTCACGAGCAGTACTTC. This encodes CASSPGPGGHEQYF. This sequence joins TRBV5-1 and TRBJ2-7; perhaps TRBD2 as D (5 bases). The CDR3 spans 14 residues. Germline-derived CDR1 and CDR2 are SGHRS and YFSETQ. Deletions cut 4 bases from V and 5 bases from J, with 16 bases between. The entire variable domain, with the rest obtained from reference TRBV5-1 and TRBJ2-7, is as follows: KAGVTQTPRYLIKTRGQQVTLSCSPISGHRSVSWYQQTPGQGLQFLFEYFSETQRNKGNFPGRFSGRQFSNSRSEMNVSTLELGDSALYLCASSPGPGGHEQYFGPGTRLTVT.

The rearrangement joins TRBV28 to TRBJ2-7, with TRBD1 matching 8 bases. Germline CDR1 reads MDHEN; CDR2 reads SYDVKM. Trimming removed 6 bases from V and 5 bases from J; junction bases left unmatched: 9. CDR3 size: 14 residues. DNA of the CDR3: TGTGCCAGCAGGTTTCGCGGACAGGGCCACGAGCAGTACTTC. Its translation: CASRFRGQGHEQYF.

CDR3 DNA: TGTGCCAGCAGTGTTGAGGAGACCCAGTACTTC. It specifies CASSVEETQYF. V and J are TRBV2 and TRBJ2-5; D uncertain. Between the trimmed V and J ends, which lost 4 bases and 5 bases, there was a span of 5 bases. Per germline, CDR1 SNHLY and CDR2 FYNNEI. CDR3 size: 11 residues. Using reference TRBV2 and TRBJ2-5 for the parts outside the CDR3, the full variable domain is EPEVTQTPSHQVTQMGQEVILRCVPISNHLYFYWYRQILGQKVEFLVSFYNNEISEKSEIFDDQFSVERPDGSNFTLKIRSTKLEDSAMYFCASSVEETQYFGPGTRLLVL.

The J gene is TRBJ1-1, the V gene TRBV6-5; 10 nucleotides match TRBD1. This CDR3 contains 15 residues. V was clipped by 6 bases and J by 6 bases; unmatched bases: 10. Germline V lookup: CDR1 MNHEY, CDR2 SVGAGI. The CDR3 here is CASSRGQGGAAEAFF. CDR3 bases: TGTGCCAGCAGCCGAGGACAGGGGGGCGCGGCTGAAGCTTTCTTT.

This clone was seen a few times. V gene TRBV19 combines with J gene TRBJ2-1, with TRBD2 identical over 8 bases. Losses at the gene ends were 6 bases for V and 9 bases for J; bases not matched to a gene: 16. The CDR3 sequence is 16 residues long. The germline gives CDR1 LNHDA, CDR2 SQIVND (reference sequence). The CDR3 region is CASRDLRGGESGEQFF. For the CDR3, the DNA is TGTGCCAGTAGGGACCTACGGGGGGGCGAATCAGGTGAGCAGTTCTTC.

This clone has only a few counts. The chain employs TRBV6-5 and TRBJ1-3, with D possibly matching TRBD1 (6 bases). Deletions cut 6 bases from V and 4 bases from J, with 16 bases between. CDR1 and CDR2 from the germline V gene are MNHEY and SVGAGI. This CDR3 has 15 residues. In DNA, the CDR3 is TGTGCCAGCAGCCAACAGGGTGCGGGCGGAAACACCATATATTTT. Its translation is CASSQQGAGGNTIYF.

The chain couples TRBV2 to TRBJ1-2, with D possibly TRBD1 on 6 matching bases. Germline V gene sequence: CDR1 SNHLY, CDR2 FYNNEI. The CDR3 is 13 amino acids. V was cut by 5 bases and J by 5 bases, with 12 bases left in between. The DNA for the CDR3 is TGTGCCAGCAGTTTTGGACAGACTTATGGCTACACCTTC. Amino acids: CASSFGQTYGYTF. Using reference TRBV2 and TRBJ1-2 for the parts outside the CDR3, the full variable domain is EPEVTQTPSHQVTQMGQEVILRCVPISNHLYFYWYRQILGQKVEFLVSFYNNEISEKSEIFDDQFSVERPDGSNFTLKIRSTKLEDSAMYFCASSFGQTYGYTFGSGTRLTVV.

The chain carries TRBV7-2 and TRBJ2-5, with a tentative D call TRBD2 (6 bases). Trimming took 6 bases from V and 0 from J, leaving 11 bases between them. The CDR3 totals 14 residues. CDR1 and CDR2 from the germline V gene are SGHTA and FQGNSA. CDR3 protein: CASSGGLYQETQYF. CDR3 bases: TGTGCCAGCAGTGGGGGACTGTACCAAGAGACCCAGTACTTC.